This T cell receptor (beta chain) was observed in a study of cytomegalovirus exposure and HLA in healthy donors. The germline V gene encodes CDR1 KGHSH and CDR2 LQKENI. The length of the CDR3 is 15 residues. V was pared by 2 bases and J by 5 bases, with 5 bases of the junction left unmatched. 13 Jbeta primers and 60 Vbeta primers were used for the PCR. TCRdb keeps only in-frame clones here, not all; method: immunoSEQ multiplex PCR. The sample lists 130,000 to 150,000 clones; about four fifths were seen once. The sample comprised PBMCs. This rearrangement joins TRBV18 to TRBJ2-7; 11 nucleotides align to TRBD2. This TCR came from a young man in good health and CMV-seronegative. The CDR3 loop reads CASSPTSGSKNEQYF. CDR3 sequence (DNA): TGTGCCAGCTCACCAACTAGCGGGAGTAAAAACGAGCAGTACTTC.